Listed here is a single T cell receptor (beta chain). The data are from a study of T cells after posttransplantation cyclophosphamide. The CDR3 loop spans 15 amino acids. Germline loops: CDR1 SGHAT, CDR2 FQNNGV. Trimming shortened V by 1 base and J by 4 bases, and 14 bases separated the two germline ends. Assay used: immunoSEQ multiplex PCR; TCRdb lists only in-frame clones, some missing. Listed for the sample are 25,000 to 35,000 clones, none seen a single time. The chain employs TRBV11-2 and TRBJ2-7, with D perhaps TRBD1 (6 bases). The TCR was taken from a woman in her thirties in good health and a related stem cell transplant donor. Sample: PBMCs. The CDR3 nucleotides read TGTGCCAGCAGCTTAGTGCCAGGGGTGATGTACGAGCAGTACTTC. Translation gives CASSLVPGVMYEQYF.